This is a list of T cell receptor beta chains from one sample in a study of human T cells and chemical hapten exposure. TCRdb called the RACE reads again in MiXCR, with one record for every CDR3 protein. Found here are over 50,000 distinct CDR3 sequences, roughly 9.6% of them singletons; the top ten hold 1.5% to 2%. The specimen was whole blood, collected in connection with sensitization to the hapten diphenylcyclopropenone (DPC). The receptors were gathered from a woman in her thirties or forties with alopecia areata. Some clones in this sample may be carry-over from other donors' samples. The CDR3 runs from the conserved cysteine through the conserved F or W. A D gene is named only where the DNA matches it firmly. Expanded clones get a size class; other rows say once, few or many, or leave the size out.

TRBJ2-3 | TRBV29-1 | . | TRBD2 | CSVVLAGEGDTQYF | TGCAGCGTCGTACTAGCGGGGGAGGGAGATACGCAGTATTTT
TRBJ1-2 | TRBV10-3 | . | . | CAITKGPFYGYTF | TGTGCCATCACCAAAGGACCCTTCTATGGCTACACCTTC
TRBJ1-2 | TRBV12-3/TRBV12-4 | . | . | CASSSGGSGYTF | TGTGCCAGCAGTTCGGGGGGCAGCGGCTACACCTTC
TRBJ2-5 | TRBV11-2 | many | . | CASSLEEETQYF | TGTGCCAGCAGCTTAGAAGAGGAGACCCAGTACTTC
TRBJ2-2 | TRBV29-1 | many | . | CSVGWYATGELFF | TGCAGCGTTGGATGGTATGCGACCGGGGAGCTGTTTTTT
TRBJ1-1 | TRBV28 | . | . | CASSLILNTEAFF | TGTGCCAGCAGTTTGATACTGAACACTGAAGCTTTCTTT
TRBJ2-1 | TRBV12-3/TRBV12-4 | many | TRBD2 | CASSLAAGGPHEQFF | TGTGCCAGCAGCTTGGCGGCGGGAGGGCCGCATGAGCAGTTCTTC
TRBJ1-2 | TRBV4-1 | . | TRBD1 | CASSHLSRQGGSYGYTF | TGCGCCAGCAGCCACCTCTCCAGACAGGGGGGATCCTATGGCTACACCTTC
TRBJ1-6 | TRBV12-3/TRBV12-4 | few | . | CASSLLTAEHSPLHF | TGTGCCAGCAGTTTATTGACAGCCGAACATTCACCCCTCCACTTT
TRBJ2-3 | TRBV2 | . | . | CASSENSPFSTDTQYF | TGTGCCAGCAGTGAAAACTCGCCGTTTTCTACAGATACGCAGTATTTT
TRBJ1-1 | TRBV29-1 | few | TRBD1 | CSVQTGDTEAFF | TGCAGCGTCCAAACAGGGGACACTGAAGCTTTCTTT
TRBJ2-1 | TRBV7-3 | many | TRBD2 | CASSSTPRLAGANEQFF | TGTGCCAGCAGCTCGACGCCTCGGCTAGCGGGGGCCAATGAGCAGTTCTTC
TRBJ2-1 | TRBV5-1 | many | TRBD1 | CASFPDRSSYNEQFF | TGCGCCAGCTTCCCGGACAGGAGCTCCTACAATGAGCAGTTCTTC
TRBJ2-7 | TRBV6-5 | . | TRBD2 | CASSSGGPSMEQYF | TGTGCCAGCAGCTCGGGAGGGCCCTCTATGGAGCAGTACTTC
TRBJ2-3 | TRBV18 | . | . | CASSRESDTQYF | TGTGCCAGCTCAAGAGAGTCAGATACGCAGTATTTT
TRBJ2-6 | TRBV11-2 | . | TRBD1 | CASSLEQGLQSGANVLTF | TGTGCCAGCAGCTTAGAACAGGGGCTCCAGTCTGGGGCCAACGTCCTGACTTTC
TRBJ2-3 | TRBV7-2 | few | . | CASSPRTTDTQYF | TGTGCCAGCAGCCCTCGTACCACAGATACGCAGTATTTT